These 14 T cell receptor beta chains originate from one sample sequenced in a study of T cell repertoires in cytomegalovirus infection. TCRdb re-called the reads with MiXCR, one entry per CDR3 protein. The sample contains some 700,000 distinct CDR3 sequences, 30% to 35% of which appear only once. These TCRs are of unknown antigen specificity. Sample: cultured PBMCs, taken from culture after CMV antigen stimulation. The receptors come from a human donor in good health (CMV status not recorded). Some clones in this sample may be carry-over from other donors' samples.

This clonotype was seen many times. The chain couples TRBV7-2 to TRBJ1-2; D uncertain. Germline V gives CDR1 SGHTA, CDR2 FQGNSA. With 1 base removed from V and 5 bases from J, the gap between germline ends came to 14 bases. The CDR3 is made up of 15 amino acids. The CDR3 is CASSLGAESPYGYTF. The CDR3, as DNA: TGTGCCAGCAGCTTAGGAGCGGAATCACCGTATGGCTACACCTTC. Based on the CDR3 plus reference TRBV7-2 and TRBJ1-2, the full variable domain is GAGVSQSPSNKVTEKGKDVELRCDPISGHTALYWYRQSLGQGLEFLIYFQGNSAPDKSGLPSDRFSAERTGGSVSTLTIQRTQQEDSAVYLCASSLGAESPYGYTFGSGTRLTVV.

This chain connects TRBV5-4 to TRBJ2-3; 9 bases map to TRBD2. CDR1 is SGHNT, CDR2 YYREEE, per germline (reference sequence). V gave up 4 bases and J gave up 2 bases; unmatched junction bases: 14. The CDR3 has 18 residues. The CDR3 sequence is CASSPPRKRGVNTDTQYF. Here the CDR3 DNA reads TGTGCCAGCAGCCCCCCTAGGAAGCGGGGGGTCAACACAGATACGCAGTATTTT.

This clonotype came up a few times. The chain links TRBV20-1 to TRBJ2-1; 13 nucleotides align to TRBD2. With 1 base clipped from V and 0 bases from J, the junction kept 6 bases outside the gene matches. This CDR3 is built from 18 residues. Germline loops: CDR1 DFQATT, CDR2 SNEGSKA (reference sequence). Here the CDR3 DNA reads TGCAGTGCTAGAGGACTAGCGGGGGGCCTTAGCTCCTACAATGAGCAGTTCTTC. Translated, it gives CSARGLAGGLSSYNEQFF.

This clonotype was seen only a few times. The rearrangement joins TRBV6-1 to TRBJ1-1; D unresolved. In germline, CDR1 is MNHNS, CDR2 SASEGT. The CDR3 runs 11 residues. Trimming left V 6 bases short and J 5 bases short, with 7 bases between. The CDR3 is CASSLMTEAFF. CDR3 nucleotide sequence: TGTGCCAGCAGCCTCATGACTGAAGCTTTCTTT.

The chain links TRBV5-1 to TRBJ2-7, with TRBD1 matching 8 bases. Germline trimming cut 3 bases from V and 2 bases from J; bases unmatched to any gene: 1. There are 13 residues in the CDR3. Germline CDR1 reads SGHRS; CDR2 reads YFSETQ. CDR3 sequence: CASSWDRPYEQYF. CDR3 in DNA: TGCGCCAGCAGCTGGGACAGGCCCTACGAGCAGTACTTC.

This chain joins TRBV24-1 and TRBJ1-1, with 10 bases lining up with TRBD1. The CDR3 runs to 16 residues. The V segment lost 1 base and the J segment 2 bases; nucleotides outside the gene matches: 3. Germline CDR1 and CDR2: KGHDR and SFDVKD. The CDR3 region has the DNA TGTGCCACCAGTGATTTAGACAGGGGGCTAAACACTGAAGCTTTCTTT. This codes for CATSDLDRGLNTEAFF.

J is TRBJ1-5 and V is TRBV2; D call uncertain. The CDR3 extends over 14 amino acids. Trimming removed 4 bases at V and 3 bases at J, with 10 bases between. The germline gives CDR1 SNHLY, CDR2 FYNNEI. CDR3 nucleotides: TGTGCCAGCAGTGTCGGCGGCAACAATCAGCCCCAGCATTTT. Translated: CASSVGGNNQPQHF.

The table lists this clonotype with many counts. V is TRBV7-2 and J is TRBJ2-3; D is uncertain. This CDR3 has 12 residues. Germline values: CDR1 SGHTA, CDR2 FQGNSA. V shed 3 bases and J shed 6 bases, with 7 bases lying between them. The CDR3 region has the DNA TGTGCCAGCAGCTTTTCTAGGGATACGCAGTATTTT. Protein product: CASSFSRDTQYF. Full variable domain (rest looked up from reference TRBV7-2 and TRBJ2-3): GAGVSQSPSNKVTEKGKDVELRCDPISGHTALYWYRQSLGQGLEFLIYFQGNSAPDKSGLPSDRFSAERTGGSVSTLTIQRTQQEDSAVYLCASSFSRDTQYFGPGTRLTVL.

CDR3 sequence reads: CSARDNEAFF. As DNA, the CDR3 is TGCAGTGCTAGGGACAATGAAGCTTTCTTT. The V gene is TRBV20-1, the J gene TRBJ1-1; tentative D call: TRBD1 (5 bases). The V end was cut by 3 bases, the J end by 7 bases, with 6 bases between. There are 10 residues in the CDR3. Germline V gene lookup returns CDR1 DFQATT and CDR2 SNEGSKA (reference sequence).

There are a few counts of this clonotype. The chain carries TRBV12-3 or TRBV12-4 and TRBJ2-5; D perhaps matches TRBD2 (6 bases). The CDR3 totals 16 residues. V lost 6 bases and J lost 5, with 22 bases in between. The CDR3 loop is CASSRGTRDLGETQYF. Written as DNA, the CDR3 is TGTGCCAGCAGCCGGGGGACTCGAGATTTGGGGGAGACCCAGTACTTC.

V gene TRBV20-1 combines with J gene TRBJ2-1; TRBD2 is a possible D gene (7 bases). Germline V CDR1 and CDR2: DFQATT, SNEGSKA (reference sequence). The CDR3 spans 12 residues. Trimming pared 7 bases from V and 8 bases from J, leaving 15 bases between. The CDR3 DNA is TGCAGTGGGGGCGGGGGACATGATGAGCAGTTCTTC. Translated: CSGGGGHDEQFF.

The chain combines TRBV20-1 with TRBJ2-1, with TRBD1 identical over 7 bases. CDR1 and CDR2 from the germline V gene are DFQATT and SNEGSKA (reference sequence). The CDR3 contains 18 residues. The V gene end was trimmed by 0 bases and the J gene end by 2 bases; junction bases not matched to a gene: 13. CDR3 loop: CSARDGTATAGTYNEQFF. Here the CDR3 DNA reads TGCAGTGCTAGAGATGGGACAGCCACGGCGGGCACCTACAATGAGCAGTTCTTC.

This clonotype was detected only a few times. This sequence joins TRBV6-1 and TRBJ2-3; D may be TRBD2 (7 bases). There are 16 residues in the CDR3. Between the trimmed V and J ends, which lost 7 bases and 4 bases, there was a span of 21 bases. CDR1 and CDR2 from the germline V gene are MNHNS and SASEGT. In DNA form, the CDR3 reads TGTGCCAGCACGGTAGGGGGGGGATCTTGGCCAGATACGCAGTATTTT. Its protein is CASTVGGGSWPDTQYF.

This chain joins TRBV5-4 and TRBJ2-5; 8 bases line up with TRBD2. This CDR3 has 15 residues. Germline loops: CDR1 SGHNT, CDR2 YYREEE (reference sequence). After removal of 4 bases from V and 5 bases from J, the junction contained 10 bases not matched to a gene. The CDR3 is CASSPGTSMSETQYF. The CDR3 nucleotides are TGTGCCAGCAGCCCTGGGACTAGTATGTCGGAGACCCAGTACTTC.